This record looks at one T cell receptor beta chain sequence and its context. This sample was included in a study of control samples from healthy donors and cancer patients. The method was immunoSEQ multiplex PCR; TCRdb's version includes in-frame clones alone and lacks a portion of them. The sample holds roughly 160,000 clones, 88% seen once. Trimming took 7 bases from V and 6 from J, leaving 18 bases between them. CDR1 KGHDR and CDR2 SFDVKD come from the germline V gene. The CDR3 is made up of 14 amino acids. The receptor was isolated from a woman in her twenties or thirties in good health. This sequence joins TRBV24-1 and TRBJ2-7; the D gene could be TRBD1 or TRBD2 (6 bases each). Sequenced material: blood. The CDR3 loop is CATRPGLGHGEQYF. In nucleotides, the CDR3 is TGTGCCACCAGGCCGGGACTGGGACATGGCGAGCAGTACTTC.